The next 12 T cell receptor beta chains were all read from a single sample in a study of shared T cell receptors in the human thymus. Here immunoSEQ multiplex PCR was the method, and the copy in TCRdb shows in-frame clones only, minus some. The sample includes some 640,000 clones, 87% of them seen just once. In addition, the sample was reused for a study of human thymus T cells.

Material: thymocytes. The receptors stem from a boy in the first two years of life with a congenital heart defect.

This clone was counted between two and nine times. Other nucleotide sequences from this sample produce the same CDR3. The rearrangement joins TRBV6-5 to TRBJ2-7; 10 nucleotides agree with TRBD2. V trimming: 7 bases; J trimming: 0 bases; junction bases outside the gene matches: 3. The germline gives CDR1 MNHEY, CDR2 SVGAGI. This CDR3 has 14 amino acids. In DNA form, the CDR3 reads TGTGCCAGCACCCGACTAGCGGGCTCCTACGAGCAGTACTTC. This translates into CASTRLAGSYEQYF.

This clone was observed a single time. The CDR3 protein is CASSEHPGTGLRAFF. The CDR3 DNA is TGTGCCAGCAGCGAGCACCCCGGGACAGGGCTGCGAGCTTTCTTT. The rearrangement uses TRBV7-9 and TRBJ1-1; 9 bases line up with TRBD1. V shed 5 bases, J shed 10 bases, and the junction held 14 bases outside the gene matches. Germline CDR1 SEHNR, CDR2 FQNEAQ (reference sequence). This CDR3 comprises 15 residues.

The chain uses TRBV5-1 and TRBJ1-1, with a possible D match to TRBD1 (6 bases). The CDR3 has 14 residues. Germline V gene lookup returns CDR1 SGHRS and CDR2 YFSETQ. Trimming stripped 3 bases from V and 0 bases from J, with 9 bases between. This CDR3 is CASSSGTLNTEAFF. The CDR3 bases are TGCGCCAGCAGCTCCGGGACACTGAACACTGAAGCTTTCTTT.

The chain employs TRBV15 and TRBJ2-1; the D gene is possibly TRBD1 (6 bases). Trimming took off 0 bases at V and 4 bases at J, with 13 bases between the two ends. The CDR3 is made up of 16 amino acids. Germline V gene lookup returns CDR1 LNHNV and CDR2 YYDKDF (reference sequence). The CDR3 DNA reads as TGTGCCACCAGCAGAGATCTTTGGACAGCATACAATGAGCAGTTCTTC. Translating gives CATSRDLWTAYNEQFF.

The rearrangement links TRBV4-1 to TRBJ2-3; D is possibly TRBD2 (7 bases). The CDR3 is made up of 16 amino acids. Germline V CDR1 and CDR2: MGHRA, YSYEKL. V lost 0 bases to trimming and J lost 1 base, with 11 bases between them. The CDR3, as DNA: TGCGCCAGCAGCCAAGAGGGGGGGCCAGGCACAGATACGCAGTATTTT. Its protein product is CASSQEGGPGTDTQYF.

This clone appeared a single time. The chain has TRBV5-1 and TRBJ2-2; perhaps TRBD1 as D (6 bases). The CDR3 is 14 amino acids. Per germline, CDR1 SGHRS and CDR2 YFSETQ. Trimming removed 0 bases at V and 5 bases at J, with 8 bases between. Written as DNA, the CDR3 is TGCGCCAGCAGCTTGGTAACAGGGACCGGGGAGCTGTTTTTT. Translated, it gives CASSLVTGTGELFF.

This chain joins TRBV4-2 and TRBJ2-3; possible D gene TRBD2, 6 bases. The V end lost 5 bases, the J end lost 9 bases, and 21 bases lay between the germline ends. The CDR3 contains 15 residues. CDR1 LGHNA and CDR2 YNFKEQ come from the germline V gene. CDR3 DNA: TGTGCCAGCAGCTACTCGGACTACCCAGGAGACACGCAGTATTTT. Its protein product is CASSYSDYPGDTQYF.

This clone showed up just a few times. The rearrangement links TRBV5-1 to TRBJ1-4; TRBD1 aligns across 8 bases. The CDR3 covers 15 residues. Germline loops: CDR1 SGHRS, CDR2 YFSETQ. The trim removed 4 bases at V and 4 bases at J, leaving 6 bases unmatched. The CDR3 loop reads CASSGRGRRNEKLFF. The CDR3 bases are TGCGCCAGCAGCGGCAGGGGGCGCCGTAATGAAAAACTGTTTTTT. The whole variable domain, filled in from reference TRBV5-1 and TRBJ1-4, reads KAGVTQTPRYLIKTRGQQVTLSCSPISGHRSVSWYQQTPGQGLQFLFEYFSETQRNKGNFPGRFSGRQFSNSRSEMNVSTLELGDSALYLCASSGRGRRNEKLFFGSGTQLSVL.

The V gene is TRBV4-3, the J gene TRBJ2-7; 10 positions match TRBD1. The V gene's germline CDR1 is LGHNA and CDR2 YSLEER. The V gene end was trimmed by 4 bases and the J gene end by 3 bases; junction bases not matched to a gene: 3. There are 14 residues in the CDR3. CDR3 sequence: CASSPGQGVYEQYF. For the CDR3, the DNA is TGCGCCAGCAGCCCCGGACAGGGGGTCTACGAGCAGTACTTC.

V is TRBV11-2 and J is TRBJ2-5; 11 positions match TRBD1. CDR3 length: 17 amino acids. Germline CDR1 reads SGHAT; CDR2 reads FQNNGV. V lost 5 bases and J lost 5; bases outside the gene matches: 13. CDR3 region: CASSAPPRTGGDETQYF. For the CDR3, the DNA is TGTGCCAGCAGCGCACCCCCCAGGACAGGGGGCGATGAGACCCAGTACTTC. Complete variable domain (other parts from reference TRBV11-2 and TRBJ2-5): EAGVAQSPRYKIIEKRQSVAFWCNPISGHATLYWYQQILGQGPKLLIQFQNNGVVDDSQLPKDRFSAERLKGVDSTLKIQPAKLEDSAVYLCASSAPPRTGGDETQYFGPGTRLLVL.

The gene calls are TRBV2 and TRBJ2-7; no clear D gene. V was trimmed by 3 bases and J by 5 bases, leaving 14 bases between them. The CDR3 is 14 residues long. Germline V CDR1 and CDR2: SNHLY, FYNNEI. The CDR3 protein is CASSDELPRNEQYF. CDR3 bases: TGTGCCAGCAGTGATGAACTACCAAGGAACGAGCAGTACTTC.

The V call is TRBV7-2, the J call TRBJ2-7, with 9 bases matching TRBD2. The CDR3 is 16 residues long. V shed 2 bases and J 0 bases; nucleotides not matched to a gene: 5. Germline CDR1 is SGHTA and CDR2 is FQGNSA. CDR3 nucleotide sequence: TGTGCCAGCAGCTTAACCGGGACTAGCTACTCCTACGAGCAGTACTTC. Protein product: CASSLTGTSYSYEQYF.